The rows below give T cell receptor beta chains drawn from one sample of a study of CD8+ T cells in alopecia areata. Sequencing used immunoSEQ multiplex PCR; TCRdb keeps in-frame clones, though not all of them. The table has over 150,000 clones, 50% to 70% seen once. The material was CD4+ T cells sorted from blood, obtained at week 0. The receptors come from a human donor with alopecia areata. Both conserved end residues are part of each CDR3. D genes are given only for firm matches. Clone size is given for some rows only: seen once, a few or many times, or a class if the clone is expanded.

CDR3: CASSPTRQEETQYF
DNA: TGTGCCAGCTCACCCACAAGACAGGAAGAGACCCAGTACTTC
J: TRBJ2-5
V: TRBV18
size: once
D: NA

CDR3: CASSPRAFQGKGAFF
DNA: TGTGCCAGCAGTCCCCGGGCCTTCCAGGGGAAGGGAGCTTTCTTT
J: TRBJ1-1
V: TRBV28
size: NA
D: NA

CDR3: CASSREGAYNSPLHF
DNA: TGTGCCAGCAGTCGGGAAGGGGCCTATAATTCACCCCTCCACTTT
J: TRBJ1-6
V: TRBV27
size: NA
D: NA

CDR3: CASSFLRENIQYF
DNA: TGTGCCAGCAGCTTTCTCCGAGAAAACATTCAGTACTTC
J: TRBJ2-4
V: TRBV7-9
size: NA
D: NA

CDR3: CASSYSSLGTEAFF
DNA: TGTGCCAGCAGTTACTCAAGTCTGGGCACTGAAGCTTTCTTT
J: TRBJ1-1
V: TRBV6-5
size: NA
D: NA

CDR3: CASSLTSGTSGELFF
DNA: TGTGCCAGCAGCTTAACTTCCGGGACTAGCGGGGAGCTGTTTTTT
J: TRBJ2-2
V: TRBV7-3
size: once
D: TRBD2

CDR3: CSVARGQRQETQYF
DNA: TGCAGCGTGGCGAGGGGGCAGAGGCAAGAGACCCAGTACTTC
J: TRBJ2-5
V: TRBV29-1
size: NA
D: TRBD1

CDR3: CAWSESSIETQYF
DNA: TGTGCCTGGAGTGAATCTTCCATTGAGACCCAGTACTTC
J: TRBJ2-5
V: TRBV30
size: NA
D: NA

CDR3: CATSRDHGYEQFF
DNA: TGTGCCACCAGCAGAGATCACGGGTATGAGCAGTTCTTC
J: TRBJ2-1
V: TRBV15
size: many
D: NA

CDR3: CATSSPDTGVDTQYF
DNA: TGTGCCACCAGCAGTCCGGATACAGGGGTAGATACGCAGTATTTT
J: TRBJ2-3
V: TRBV15
size: many
D: TRBD1

CDR3: CAWKPGPGTEAFF
DNA: TGTGCCTGGAAGCCGGGCCCGGGGACTGAAGCTTTCTTT
J: TRBJ1-1
V: TRBV30
size: NA
D: NA

CDR3: CASSPGPDEKLFF
DNA: TGTGCCAGCAGCCCGGGACCTGATGAAAAACTGTTTTTT
J: TRBJ1-4
V: TRBV11-3
size: NA
D: NA

CDR3: CASSRTQGDRTEAFF
DNA: TGTGCCAGCTCACGTACACAGGGCGATAGGACTGAAGCTTTCTTT
J: TRBJ1-1
V: TRBV18
size: NA
D: NA

CDR3: CASSPGLGETQYF
DNA: TGTGCCAGCTCACCCGGGCTAGGGGAGACCCAGTACTTC
J: TRBJ2-5
V: TRBV18
size: NA
D: NA

CDR3: CAWSVPSPSTDTQYF
DNA: TGTGCCTGGAGTGTACCTAGCCCAAGCACAGATACGCAGTATTTT
J: TRBJ2-3
V: TRBV30
size: few
D: NA

CDR3: CASSLQKETQYF
DNA: TGCGCCAGCAGCTTACAGAAAGAGACCCAGTACTTC
J: TRBJ2-5
V: TRBV5-1
size: NA
D: NA

CDR3: CASSGQGGISDTQYF
DNA: TGTGCCAGCTCAGGCCAGGGGGGAATTTCAGATACGCAGTATTTT
J: TRBJ2-3
V: TRBV6-1
size: few
D: NA

CDR3: CSVRPSDTQYF
DNA: TGCAGCGTTCGACCGAGCGACACCCAGTACTTC
J: TRBJ2-5
V: TRBV29-1
size: NA
D: NA

CDR3: CSVAQDRLVFF
DNA: TGCAGCGTTGCACAGGATAGGTTAGTTTTCTTT
J: TRBJ1-1
V: TRBV29-1
size: NA
D: NA

CDR3: CASRDRVNTEAFF
DNA: TGTGCCAGCAGGGACAGGGTGAACACTGAAGCTTTCTTT
J: TRBJ1-1
V: TRBV2
size: NA
D: TRBD1

CDR3: CASSYSVNSNTEAFF
DNA: TGTGCCAGCAGTTACTCCGTCAACTCGAACACTGAAGCTTTCTTT
J: TRBJ1-1
V: TRBV6-5
size: NA
D: NA

CDR3: CSVGQGEVYEQYF
DNA: TGCAGCGTTGGACAGGGTGAAGTCTACGAGCAGTACTTC
J: TRBJ2-7
V: TRBV29-1
size: NA
D: TRBD1

CDR3: CSVLISRSPNEKLFF
DNA: TGCAGCGTCCTTATTTCTCGAAGTCCGAATGAAAAACTGTTTTTT
J: TRBJ1-4
V: TRBV29-1
size: NA
D: NA

CDR3: CASSPAGGLGETQYF
DNA: TGTGCCAGCAGCCCAGCAGGGGGCTTGGGAGAGACCCAGTACTTC
J: TRBJ2-5
V: TRBV6-6
size: NA
D: TRBD1

CDR3: CASNLQGAGEQYF
DNA: TGTGCCAGCAACCTACAGGGGGCGGGGGAGCAGTACTTC
J: TRBJ2-7
V: TRBV28
size: few
D: TRBD1

CDR3: CSVVGTGVRSGPLHF
DNA: TGCAGCGTGGTGGGCACTGGCGTTAGGTCCGGGCCCCTCCACTTT
J: TRBJ1-6
V: TRBV29-1
size: few
D: NA

CDR3: CASTHQEGNSPLHF
DNA: TGTGCCAGCACTCATCAGGAGGGAAATTCACCCCTCCACTTT
J: TRBJ1-6
V: TRBV6-5
size: NA
D: NA

CDR3: CASSETGIPGYTF
DNA: TGTGCCAGCAGTGAGACAGGGATCCCTGGCTACACCTTC
J: TRBJ1-2
V: TRBV6-5
size: NA
D: TRBD1

CDR3: CASRYSAGGQSEQFF
DNA: TGTGCCAGCAGATACTCAGCGGGGGGGCAAAGTGAGCAGTTCTTC
J: TRBJ2-1
V: TRBV2
size: NA
D: TRBD2

CDR3: CSVEDQGGTEAFF
DNA: TGCAGCGTTGAAGATCAGGGTGGGACTGAAGCTTTCTTT
J: TRBJ1-1
V: TRBV29-1
size: few
D: NA

CDR3: CASRQGAYNEQFF
DNA: TGTGCCAGTCGACAGGGAGCCTACAATGAGCAGTTCTTC
J: TRBJ2-1
V: TRBV6-5
size: NA
D: TRBD1

CDR3: CASSNPGGQPQHF
DNA: TGTGCCAGCAGCAACCCGGGGGGTCAGCCCCAGCATTTT
J: TRBJ1-5
V: TRBV7-2
size: NA
D: NA

CDR3: CSVESSVRTGSYEQYF
DNA: TGCAGCGTTGAATCTTCGGTCCGGACGGGCTCCTACGAGCAGTACTTC
J: TRBJ2-7
V: TRBV29-1
size: NA
D: NA

CDR3: CASSHGTEGFKQYF
DNA: TGTGCCAGCAGCCATGGGACCGAAGGTTTCAAGCAGTACTTC
J: TRBJ2-7
V: TRBV6-5
size: NA
D: NA

CDR3: CASSPDRDKNIQYF
DNA: TGCGCCAGCAGCCCGGACCGGGACAAAAACATTCAGTACTTC
J: TRBJ2-4
V: TRBV5-1
size: NA
D: NA

CDR3: CASSRDRVTGELFF
DNA: TGTGCCAGCAGTCGGGACAGGGTTACCGGGGAGCTGTTTTTT
J: TRBJ2-2
V: TRBV6-5
size: NA
D: TRBD1

CDR3: CAWRGGGREEKLFF
DNA: TGTGCCTGGAGGGGGGGTGGCAGGGAAGAAAAACTGTTTTTT
J: TRBJ1-4
V: TRBV30
size: NA
D: NA

CDR3: CASSATGFGKNIQYF
DNA: TGTGCCAGCAGCGCCACAGGGTTTGGCAAAAACATTCAGTACTTC
J: TRBJ2-4
V: TRBV6-5
size: NA
D: NA

CDR3: CASSLQGVAYEQYF
DNA: TGCGCCAGCAGCCTCCAGGGGGTTGCCTACGAGCAGTACTTC
J: TRBJ2-7
V: TRBV5-1
size: once
D: TRBD1